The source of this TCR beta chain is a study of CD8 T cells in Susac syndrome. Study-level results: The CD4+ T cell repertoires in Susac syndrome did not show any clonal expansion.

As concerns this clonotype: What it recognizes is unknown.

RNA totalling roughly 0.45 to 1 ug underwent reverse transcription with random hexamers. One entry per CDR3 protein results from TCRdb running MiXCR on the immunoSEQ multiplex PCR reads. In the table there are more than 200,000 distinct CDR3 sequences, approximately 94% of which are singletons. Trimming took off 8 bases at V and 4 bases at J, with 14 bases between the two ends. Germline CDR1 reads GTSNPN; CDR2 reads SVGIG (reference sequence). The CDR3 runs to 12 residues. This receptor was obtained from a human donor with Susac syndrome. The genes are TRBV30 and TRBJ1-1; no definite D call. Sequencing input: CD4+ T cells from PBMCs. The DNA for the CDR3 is TGTGCCCAAGATACCCCGGTCACTGAAGCTTTCTTT. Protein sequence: CAQDTPVTEAFF.